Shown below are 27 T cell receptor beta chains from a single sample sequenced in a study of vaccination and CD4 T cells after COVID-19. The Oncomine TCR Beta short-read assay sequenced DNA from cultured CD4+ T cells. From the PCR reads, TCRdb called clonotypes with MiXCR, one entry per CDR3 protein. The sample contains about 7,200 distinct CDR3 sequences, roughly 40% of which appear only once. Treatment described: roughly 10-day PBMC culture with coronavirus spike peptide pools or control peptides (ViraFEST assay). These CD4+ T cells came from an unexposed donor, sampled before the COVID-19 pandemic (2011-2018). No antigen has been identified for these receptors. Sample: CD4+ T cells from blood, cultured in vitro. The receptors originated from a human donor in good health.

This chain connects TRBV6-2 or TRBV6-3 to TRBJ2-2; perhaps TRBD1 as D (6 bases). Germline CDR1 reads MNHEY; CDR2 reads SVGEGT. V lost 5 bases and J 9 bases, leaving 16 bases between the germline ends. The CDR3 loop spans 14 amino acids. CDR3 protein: CASSHPGQFRELFF. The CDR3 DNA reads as TGTGCCAGCAGTCATCCCGGACAGTTTCGGGAGCTGTTTTTT.

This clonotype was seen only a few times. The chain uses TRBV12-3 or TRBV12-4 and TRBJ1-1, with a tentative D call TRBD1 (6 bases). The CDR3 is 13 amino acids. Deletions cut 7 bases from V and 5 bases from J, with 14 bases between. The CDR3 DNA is TGTGCCAGCATTCCAGGGGATGGGACTGAAGCTTTCTTT. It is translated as CASIPGDGTEAFF.

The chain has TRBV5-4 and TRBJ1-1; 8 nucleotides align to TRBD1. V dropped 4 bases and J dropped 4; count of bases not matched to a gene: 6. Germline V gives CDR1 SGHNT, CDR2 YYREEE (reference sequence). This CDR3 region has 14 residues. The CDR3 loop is CASSPSDRVTEAFF. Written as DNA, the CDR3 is TGTGCCAGCAGCCCGTCGGACAGGGTCACTGAAGCTTTCTTT.

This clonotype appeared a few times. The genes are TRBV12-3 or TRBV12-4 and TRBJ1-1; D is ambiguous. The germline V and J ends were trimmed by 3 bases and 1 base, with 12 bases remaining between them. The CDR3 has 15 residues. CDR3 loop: CASSFFGGRNTEAFF. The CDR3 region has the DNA TGTGCCAGCAGTTTCTTTGGCGGCCGGAACACTGAAGCTTTCTTT.

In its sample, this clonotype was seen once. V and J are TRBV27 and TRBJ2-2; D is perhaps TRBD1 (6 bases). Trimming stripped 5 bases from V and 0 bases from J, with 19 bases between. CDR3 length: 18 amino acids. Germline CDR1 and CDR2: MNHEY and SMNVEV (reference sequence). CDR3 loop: CASSVRLPGHSNTGELFF. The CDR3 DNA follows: TGTGCCAGCAGTGTCCGACTACCGGGACACTCGAACACCGGGGAGCTGTTTTTT.

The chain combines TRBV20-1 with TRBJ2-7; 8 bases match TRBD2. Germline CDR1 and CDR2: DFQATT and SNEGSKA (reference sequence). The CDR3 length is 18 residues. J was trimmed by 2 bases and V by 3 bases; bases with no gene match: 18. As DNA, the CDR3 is TGCAGTGCTAGTCTATTAGGGGCTAGCGGGTTGCTTGCCTACGAGCAGTACTTC. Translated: CSASLLGASGLLAYEQYF.

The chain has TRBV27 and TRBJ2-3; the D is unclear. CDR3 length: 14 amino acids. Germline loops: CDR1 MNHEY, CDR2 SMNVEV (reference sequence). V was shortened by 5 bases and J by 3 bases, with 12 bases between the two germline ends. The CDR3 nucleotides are TGTGCCAGCAGTCCGGTTGGGGAAACAGATACGCAGTATTTT. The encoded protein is CASSPVGETDTQYF.

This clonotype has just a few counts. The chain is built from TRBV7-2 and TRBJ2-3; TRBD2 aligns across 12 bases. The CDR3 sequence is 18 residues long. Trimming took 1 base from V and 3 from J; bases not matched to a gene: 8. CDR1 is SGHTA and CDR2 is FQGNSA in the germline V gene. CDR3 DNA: TGTGCCAGCAGCTTAGGGCTAGCGGGGGGGGCGGGTACAGATACGCAGTATTTT. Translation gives CASSLGLAGGAGTDTQYF.

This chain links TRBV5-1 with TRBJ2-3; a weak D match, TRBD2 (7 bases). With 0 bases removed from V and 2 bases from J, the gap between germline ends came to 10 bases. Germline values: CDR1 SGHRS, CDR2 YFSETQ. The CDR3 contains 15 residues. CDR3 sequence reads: CASSLAGGPTDTQYF. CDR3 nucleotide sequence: TGCGCCAGCAGCTTGGCGGGGGGCCCCACAGATACGCAGTATTTT.

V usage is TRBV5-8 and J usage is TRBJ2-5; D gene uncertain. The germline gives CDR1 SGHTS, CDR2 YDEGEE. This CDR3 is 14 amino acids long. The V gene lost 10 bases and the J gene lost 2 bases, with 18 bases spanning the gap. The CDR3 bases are TGTGCCCCTGGGAAAGGGCTTTTACAAGAGACCCAGTACTTC. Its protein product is CAPGKGLLQETQYF.

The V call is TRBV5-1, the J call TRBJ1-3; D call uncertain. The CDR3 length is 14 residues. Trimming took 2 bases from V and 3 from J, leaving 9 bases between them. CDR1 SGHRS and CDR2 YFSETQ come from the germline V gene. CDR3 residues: CASSFEGGGNTIYF. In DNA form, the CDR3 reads TGCGCCAGCAGCTTCGAGGGCGGTGGAAACACCATATATTTT.

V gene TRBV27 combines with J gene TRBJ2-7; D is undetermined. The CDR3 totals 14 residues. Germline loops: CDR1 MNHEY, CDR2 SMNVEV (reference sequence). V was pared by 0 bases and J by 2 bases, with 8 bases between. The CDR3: CASSLSVRAYEQYF. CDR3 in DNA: TGTGCCAGCAGTTTATCAGTTCGGGCCTACGAGCAGTACTTC.

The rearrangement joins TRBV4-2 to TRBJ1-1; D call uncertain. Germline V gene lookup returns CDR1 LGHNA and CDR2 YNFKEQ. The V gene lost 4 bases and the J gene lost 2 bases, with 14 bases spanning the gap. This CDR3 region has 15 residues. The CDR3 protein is CASSPSPEGNTEAFF. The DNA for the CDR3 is TGTGCCAGCAGCCCAAGCCCTGAAGGAAACACTGAAGCTTTCTTT.

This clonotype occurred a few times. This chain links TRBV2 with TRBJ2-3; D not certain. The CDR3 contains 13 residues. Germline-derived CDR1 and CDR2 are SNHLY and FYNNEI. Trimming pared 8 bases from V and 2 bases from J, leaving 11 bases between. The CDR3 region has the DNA TGTGCCAGCCCGACTCTCTTCACAGATACGCAGTATTTT. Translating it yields CASPTLFTDTQYF.

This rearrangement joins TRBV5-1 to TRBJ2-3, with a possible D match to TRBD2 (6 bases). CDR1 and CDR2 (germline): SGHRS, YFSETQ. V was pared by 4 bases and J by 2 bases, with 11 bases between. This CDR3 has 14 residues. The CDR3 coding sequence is TGCGCCAGCAGCCGGACTAAATCCACAGATACGCAGTATTTT. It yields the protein CASSRTKSTDTQYF.

The CDR3 bases are TGTGCCAGCAGCGGGAGAGTTATACACTCCTACGAGCAGTACTTC. Translation: CASSGRVIHSYEQYF. The chain is built from TRBV21-1 and TRBJ2-7; TRBD2, the table's D call, lacks a check against the DNA. TRBV21-1 counts as a pseudogene. CDR3 size: 15 residues.

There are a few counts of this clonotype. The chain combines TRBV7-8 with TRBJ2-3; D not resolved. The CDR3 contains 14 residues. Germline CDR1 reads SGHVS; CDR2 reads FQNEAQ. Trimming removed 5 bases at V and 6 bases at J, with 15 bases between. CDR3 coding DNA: TGTGCCAGCAGCCGCAATCGGCTTACGGATACGCAGTATTTT. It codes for CASSRNRLTDTQYF.

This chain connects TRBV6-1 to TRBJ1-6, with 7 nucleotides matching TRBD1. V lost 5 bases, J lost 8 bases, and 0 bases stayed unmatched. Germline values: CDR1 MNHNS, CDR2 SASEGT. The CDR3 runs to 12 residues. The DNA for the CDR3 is TGTGCCAGCAGTCAGGGGGATTCACCCCTCCACTTT. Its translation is CASSQGDSPLHF.

In nucleotides, the CDR3 is TGCAGCGTTGAAGAAACAGGGGACTACACCTTC. Protein sequence: CSVEETGDYTF. This chain connects TRBV29-1 to TRBJ1-2, with 7 bases that match TRBD1. Trimming at V came to 0 bases and at J to 10 bases, leaving 2 bases not matched to a gene. The CDR3 extends over 11 amino acids. Germline values: CDR1 SQVTM, CDR2 ANQGSEA.

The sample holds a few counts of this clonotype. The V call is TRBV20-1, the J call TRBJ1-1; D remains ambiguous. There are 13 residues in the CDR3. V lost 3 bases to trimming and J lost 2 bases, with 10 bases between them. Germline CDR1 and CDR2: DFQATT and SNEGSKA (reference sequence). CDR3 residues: CSASTDTNTEAFF. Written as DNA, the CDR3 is TGCAGTGCTAGTACTGATACTAACACTGAAGCTTTCTTT.

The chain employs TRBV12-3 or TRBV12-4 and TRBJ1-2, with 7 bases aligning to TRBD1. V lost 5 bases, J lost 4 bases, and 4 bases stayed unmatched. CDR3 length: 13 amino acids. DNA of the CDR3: TGTGCCAGCAGTCTTAGGGGGCCCTATGGCTACACCTTC. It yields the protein CASSLRGPYGYTF.

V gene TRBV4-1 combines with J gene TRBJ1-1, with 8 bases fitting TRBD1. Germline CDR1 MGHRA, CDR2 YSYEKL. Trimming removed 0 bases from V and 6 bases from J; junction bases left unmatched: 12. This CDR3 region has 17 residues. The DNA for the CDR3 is TGCGCCAGCAGCCAAGAACGATCAGGCCAGGGGGCCGCTGAAGCTTTCTTT. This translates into CASSQERSGQGAAEAFF.

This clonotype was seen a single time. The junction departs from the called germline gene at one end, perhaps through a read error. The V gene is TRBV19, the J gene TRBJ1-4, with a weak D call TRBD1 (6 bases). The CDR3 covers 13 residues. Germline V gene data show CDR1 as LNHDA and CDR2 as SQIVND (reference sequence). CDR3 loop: CASNGGAGEKLFF. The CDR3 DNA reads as TGTGCGAGTAACGGGGGCGCGGGTGAAAAACTGTTTTTT.

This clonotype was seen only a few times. In nucleotides, the CDR3 is TGCAGTGCTATCCACCAGGGTTCTAGCACAGATACGCAGTATTTT. It codes for CSAIHQGSSTDTQYF. The gene calls are TRBV20-1 and TRBJ2-3, with a tentative D call TRBD1 (5 bases). This CDR3 is 15 amino acids long. V lost 4 bases, J lost 0 bases, and 14 bases lay in between. Per the germline V gene, CDR1 is DFQATT and CDR2 is SNEGSKA (reference sequence).

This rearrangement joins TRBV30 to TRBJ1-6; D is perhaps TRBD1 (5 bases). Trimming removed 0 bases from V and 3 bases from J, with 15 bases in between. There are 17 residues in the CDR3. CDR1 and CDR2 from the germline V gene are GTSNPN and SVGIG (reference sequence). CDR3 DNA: TGTGCCTGGAGTGTACCGGGGACCGAGAACTATAATTCACCCCTCCACTTT. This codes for CAWSVPGTENYNSPLHF.

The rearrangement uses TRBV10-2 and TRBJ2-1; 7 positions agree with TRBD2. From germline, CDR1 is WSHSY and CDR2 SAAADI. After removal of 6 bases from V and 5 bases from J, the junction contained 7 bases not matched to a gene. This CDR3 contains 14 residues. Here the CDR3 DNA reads TGCGCCAGCAGACCGGGACTACAGGACAATGAGCAGTTCTTC. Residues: CASRPGLQDNEQFF.

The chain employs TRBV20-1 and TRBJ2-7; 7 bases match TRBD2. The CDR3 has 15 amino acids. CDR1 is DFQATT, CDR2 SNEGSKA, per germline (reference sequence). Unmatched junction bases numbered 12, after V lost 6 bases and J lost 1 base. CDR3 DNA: TGCAGTGCCCTAGGGGCGGGAGTAAGGTCCTACGAGCAGTACTTC. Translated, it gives CSALGAGVRSYEQYF.